Listed here are 31 T cell receptor beta chains from one sample, sequenced in a study of blood T cell repertoires in COVID-19. Produced via immunoSEQ multiplex PCR; TCRdb's table is partial and in-frame only. The repertoire holds about 53,000 clones, about three quarters seen once, with about 39% in the top ten. Material: peripheral blood. These receptors were taken from a man between 65 and 85 years old with active or convalescent COVID-19.

A remark on this clone: An end of the junction does not agree with germline; a read error may underlie this. The chain recombines TRBV5-1 with TRBJ1-2; 9 bases fit TRBD1. The CDR3 is made up of 14 amino acids. CDR1 SGHRS and CDR2 YFSETQ come from the germline V gene. CDR3 protein: CASSLGQGVDGYTF. In nucleotides, the CDR3 is TGCGCCAGCAGTTTGGGACAGGGAGTAGATGGCTACACCTTC.

V gene TRBV30 combines with J gene TRBJ1-2; TRBD1 matches 7 bases. CDR3 length: 15 amino acids. V gave up 1 base and J gave up 5 bases; unmatched junction bases: 10. Germline CDR1 is GTSNPN and CDR2 is SVGIG (reference sequence). CDR3 in DNA: TGTGCCTGGAGTGGAGGGGGCACTATCTCTTATGGCTACACCTTC. Translated, it gives CAWSGGGTISYGYTF.

This clone was recorded a few times. This chain connects TRBV7-4 to TRBJ2-1; TRBD2 matches 10 bases. The V and J ends lost 5 bases and 6 bases, in that order; junction bases with no gene match: 10. This CDR3 comprises 16 residues. The V gene's germline CDR1 is SGHVT and CDR2 SQSDAQ. For the CDR3, the DNA is TGTGCCAGCAGCAACCCCCTAGCGGGGGCTATCAATGAGCAGTTCTTC. This translates into CASSNPLAGAINEQFF.

This rearrangement joins TRBV30 to TRBJ1-5; tentative D call: TRBD1 (6 bases). V was cut by 4 bases and J by 0 bases, with 7 bases left in between. Per germline, CDR1 GTSNPN and CDR2 SVGIG (reference sequence). The CDR3 runs to 13 residues. The CDR3 loop is CAWNRDSNQPQHF. DNA of the CDR3: TGTGCCTGGAACAGGGATAGCAATCAGCCCCAGCATTTT.

The chain carries TRBV5-6 and TRBJ2-2; tentatively, D is TRBD2 (5 bases). The germline gives CDR1 SGHDT, CDR2 YYEEEE. V was cut by 4 bases and J by 7 bases, with 11 bases left in between. The CDR3 extends over 13 amino acids. The CDR3 region is CASSPPGIGELFF. For the CDR3, the DNA is TGTGCCAGCAGCCCTCCGGGGATCGGGGAGCTGTTTTTT.

Here the CDR3 DNA reads TGTGCCAGCAGCCCCACAGCCTCCTACGAGCAGTACTTC. Residues: CASSPTASYEQYF. V and J are TRBV7-6 and TRBJ2-7; no reliable D call. Looked up from germline, CDR1 is SGHVS and CDR2 is FNYEAQ. The CDR3 sequence is 13 residues long. V gave up 5 bases and J gave up 0 bases, with 8 bases separating them. Looking up the rest from reference TRBV7-6 and TRBJ2-7 gives the full variable domain: GAGVSQSPRYKVTKRGQDVALRCDPISGHVSLYWYRQALGQGPEFLTYFNYEAQQDKSGLPNDRFSAERPEGSISTLTIQRTEQRDSAMYRCASSPTASYEQYFGPGTRLTVT.

The gene calls are TRBV29-1 and TRBJ1-5, with TRBD1 matching over 7 bases. Per germline, CDR1 SQVTM and CDR2 ANQGSEA. V lost 4 bases to trimming and J lost 4 bases; unmatched junction nucleotides: 4. The CDR3 loop spans 13 amino acids. This CDR3 reads CSVGTGVNQPQHF. The CDR3, as DNA: TGCAGCGTTGGAACAGGGGTGAATCAGCCCCAGCATTTT.

The rearrangement links TRBV19 to TRBJ1-4, with D maybe TRBD1 (6 bases). The CDR3 covers 15 residues. V lost 6 bases and J 5 bases, leaving 16 bases between the germline ends. CDR1 and CDR2 (germline): LNHDA, SQIVND (reference sequence). CDR3 residues: CASSPRQDGNEKLFF. The CDR3 DNA sequence: TGTGCCAGTAGCCCCCGACAGGATGGGAATGAAAAACTGTTTTTT.

The chain recombines TRBV28 with TRBJ1-1; TRBD1 matches at 8 bases. Per the germline V gene, CDR1 is MDHEN and CDR2 is SYDVKM. The CDR3 length is 15 residues. V was pared by 5 bases and J by 2 bases, with 7 bases of the junction left unmatched. In DNA form, the CDR3 reads TGTGCCAGCAGTCGACAGGGGCTTCCTAACACTGAAGCTTTCTTT. Amino acids: CASSRQGLPNTEAFF.

This sequence joins TRBV5-4 and TRBJ1-1, with a possible D match to TRBD1 (5 bases). From germline, CDR1 is SGHNT and CDR2 YYREEE (reference sequence). Trimming took 0 bases from V and 5 from J, leaving 11 bases between them. The CDR3 runs 14 residues. Here the CDR3 reads CASSLEGAETEAFF. The DNA of the CDR3 is TGTGCCAGCAGCTTGGAAGGGGCGGAGACTGAAGCTTTCTTT.

This sequence joins TRBV6-5 and TRBJ1-2; maybe TRBD1 (5 bases). CDR1 is MNHEY and CDR2 is SVGAGI in the germline V gene. V was cut by 10 bases and J by 8 bases, with 14 bases left in between. The CDR3 has 11 residues. CDR3 loop: CAIQGLEGYTF. CDR3 coding DNA: TGTGCCATCCAGGGTTTGGAGGGCTACACCTTC.

The rearrangement joins TRBV5-1 to TRBJ2-3; tentatively, D is TRBD2 (5 bases). The CDR3 covers 16 residues. V lost 3 bases to trimming and J lost 3 bases, with 17 bases between them. Germline V lookup: CDR1 SGHRS, CDR2 YFSETQ. The CDR3 sequence is CASSWTSAEVTDTQYF. As DNA, the CDR3 is TGCGCCAGCAGCTGGACGTCAGCGGAGGTGACAGATACGCAGTATTTT.

The J gene is TRBJ1-5, the V gene TRBV7-2, with 10 nucleotides matching TRBD1. Germline V gives CDR1 SGHTA, CDR2 FQGNSA. The CDR3 totals 15 residues. Germline trimming cut 3 bases from V and 2 bases from J; bases unmatched to any gene: 1. CDR3 sequence (DNA): TGTGCCAGCAGCTTCGGGACAGGGGGCAATCAGCCCCAGCATTTT. Translated: CASSFGTGGNQPQHF.

The rearrangement links TRBV24-1 to TRBJ2-3; D remains ambiguous. V was clipped by 0 bases and J by 0 bases, with 9 bases between them. Germline-derived CDR1 and CDR2 are KGHDR and SFDVKD. The CDR3 has 16 amino acids. This CDR3 is CATSDLSRSSTDTQYF. Written as DNA, the CDR3 is TGTGCCACCAGTGATTTGTCGCGGTCTAGCACAGATACGCAGTATTTT.

The genes are TRBV6-5 and TRBJ1-5; no firm D call. The germline V and J ends were trimmed by 6 bases and 3 bases, with 12 bases remaining between them. The germline V gene has CDR1 MNHEY and CDR2 SVGAGI. CDR3 length: 14 amino acids. The CDR3 loop reads CASSPTGFNQPQHF. CDR3 bases: TGTGCCAGCAGCCCGACGGGTTTCAATCAGCCCCAGCATTTT.

The gene calls are TRBV19 and TRBJ1-6; perhaps TRBD1 as D (6 bases). This CDR3 has 13 residues. Germline CDR1 LNHDA, CDR2 SQIVND (reference sequence). With 9 bases removed from V and 13 bases from J, the gap between germline ends came to 19 bases. The CDR3 here is CASTQGIEGPLHF. The CDR3 region has the DNA TGTGCCAGCACTCAGGGGATCGAGGGGCCCCTCCACTTT.

This chain's CDR3 is CASSLLQGKGNTIYF. In DNA, the CDR3 is TGTGCCAGCAGCCTCTTACAGGGGAAAGGAAACACCATATATTTT. This chain uses TRBV7-9 with TRBJ1-3; TRBD1 matches 7 bases. The germline CDR1 and CDR2 sequences are SEHNR and FQNEAQ (reference sequence). V lost 5 bases and J lost 4; bases outside the gene matches: 8. The CDR3 consists of 15 residues. Full variable domain (missing parts from reference TRBV7-9 and TRBJ1-3): DTGVSQNPRHKITKRGQNVTFRCDPISEHNRLYWYRQTLGQGPEFLTYFQNEAQLEKSRLLSDRFSAERPKGSFSTLEIQRTEQGDSAMYLCASSLLQGKGNTIYFGEGSWLTVV.

The V gene is TRBV5-1, the J gene TRBJ2-2; D call uncertain. CDR1 SGHRS and CDR2 YFSETQ come from the germline V gene. Trimming removed 3 bases from V and 1 base from J, with 16 bases in between. The CDR3 spans 17 residues. The CDR3 bases are TGCGCCAGCAGCTCCAGACGTCCCGGCGGGAACACCGGGGAGCTGTTTTTT. It yields the protein CASSSRRPGGNTGELFF.

The chain links TRBV18 to TRBJ2-1, with 8 bases fitting TRBD1. CDR3 length: 15 residues. V lost 2 bases, J lost 4 bases, and 4 bases stayed unmatched. CDR1 KGHSH and CDR2 LQKENI come from the germline V gene. The CDR3 region has the DNA TGTGCCAGCTCACCAGGAACAGGGGGTTACAATGAGCAGTTCTTC. It specifies CASSPGTGGYNEQFF.

This CDR3 is CASSRGLNMQNTEAFF. For the CDR3, the DNA is TGTGCCAGCAGCCGGGGACTAAACATGCAGAACACTGAAGCTTTCTTT. The J gene is TRBJ1-1, the V gene TRBV27, with D perhaps TRBD1 (5 bases). The CDR3 has 16 residues. Germline V gives CDR1 MNHEY, CDR2 SMNVEV (reference sequence). Trimming took 6 bases from V and 1 from J, leaving 18 bases between them.

J is TRBJ1-3 and V is TRBV7-3; 9 bases align to TRBD1. This CDR3 has 14 residues. Germline V lookup: CDR1 SGHTA, CDR2 FQGTGA. V trimming: 5 bases; J trimming: 3 bases; junction bases outside the gene matches: 2. The CDR3 protein is CASSQTGGGNTIYF. As DNA, the CDR3 is TGTGCCAGCAGCCAGACAGGGGGTGGAAACACCATATATTTT.

The count of this clone is one. The rearrangement links TRBV6-6 to TRBJ1-6, with unresolved D. The CDR3 extends over 14 amino acids. V was pared by 6 bases and J by 0 bases, with 6 bases between. From germline, CDR1 is MNHNY and CDR2 SVGAGI (reference sequence). CDR3 DNA: TGTGCCAGCAGAGAGGGCTCCTATAATTCACCCCTCCACTTT. The encoded protein is CASREGSYNSPLHF.

The chain combines TRBV28 with TRBJ2-1; TRBD2 might be the D (6 bases). Germline assignment: CDR1 MDHEN and CDR2 SYDVKM. Trimming shortened V by 7 bases and J by 5 bases, and 15 bases separated the two germline ends. The CDR3 extends over 14 amino acids. The DNA of the CDR3 is TGTGCCAGCAAGGCGGGGACCCGTCACAATGAGCAGTTCTTC. Its protein is CASKAGTRHNEQFF. Complete variable domain (other parts from reference TRBV28 and TRBJ2-1): DVKVTQSSRYLVKRTGEKVFLECVQDMDHENMFWYRQDPGLGLRLIYFSYDVKMKEKGDIPEGYSVSREKKERFSLILESASTNQTSMYLCASKAGTRHNEQFFGPGTRLTVL.

This clone was observed a few times. The V gene is TRBV30, the J gene TRBJ1-2; D perhaps matches TRBD1 (6 bases). Germline loops: CDR1 GTSNPN, CDR2 SVGIG (reference sequence). Trimming stripped 0 bases from V and 4 bases from J, with 12 bases between. The CDR3 spans 14 residues. The CDR3 sequence: CAWSVAGGAYGYTF. CDR3 nucleotide sequence: TGTGCCTGGAGTGTAGCTGGGGGCGCCTATGGCTACACCTTC.

The CDR3 reads CASSARTGGHNEQFF. The DNA for the CDR3 is TGTGCCAGCAGCGCACGGACAGGGGGCCACAATGAGCAGTTCTTC. The chain combines TRBV13 with TRBJ2-1, with 11 positions matching TRBD1. With V trimmed by 5 bases and J by 5 bases, 5 bases remained unmatched. Germline CDR1 reads PRHDT; CDR2 reads FYEKMQ (reference sequence). The CDR3 totals 15 residues.

This chain links TRBV7-9 with TRBJ1-4, with unresolved D. The CDR3 covers 15 residues. V shed 4 bases and J shed 4 bases, with 13 bases lying between them. CDR1 and CDR2 from the germline V gene are SEHNR and FQNEAQ (reference sequence). Here the CDR3 DNA reads TGTGCCAGCAGCTCCGCACCGGCGGGTAATGAAAAACTGTTTTTT. Amino acids: CASSSAPAGNEKLFF.

The chain is built from TRBV6-1 and TRBJ2-7; D may be TRBD1 (5 bases). Germline V gives CDR1 MNHNS, CDR2 SASEGT. The V end lost 1 base, the J end lost 2 bases, and 12 bases lay between the germline ends. CDR3 length: 15 amino acids. The CDR3 nucleotides are TGTGCCAGCAGTGAAGTCCCAGGGCAGGCCTACGAGCAGTACTTC. Its protein is CASSEVPGQAYEQYF.

The V gene is TRBV6-4, the J gene TRBJ2-6; the match to TRBD1 covers 12 bases. V was pared by 2 bases and J by 2 bases, with 1 base of the junction left unmatched. The CDR3 extends over 17 amino acids. Looked up from germline, CDR1 is MRHNA and CDR2 is SNTAGT. The CDR3 DNA reads TGTGCCAGCAGTGACGGGACAGGGGGCGCTGGGGCCAACGTCCTGACTTTC. It encodes CASSDGTGGAGANVLTF.

V and J are TRBV4-1 and TRBJ2-4, with TRBD2 matching 11 bases. CDR1 and CDR2 (germline): MGHRA, YSYEKL. The CDR3 is made up of 20 amino acids. Unmatched junction bases numbered 11, after V lost 0 bases and J lost 1 base. The CDR3 region is CASSQDRLAGGQVAKNIQYF. The CDR3 nucleotides read TGCGCCAGCAGCCAAGATCGGCTAGCGGGAGGTCAGGTTGCCAAAAACATTCAGTACTTC.

Comment on this clone: One end of the junction is discordant with germline, which a read error may explain. V gene TRBV5-4 combines with J gene TRBJ2-7; the match to TRBD2 covers 13 bases. In germline, CDR1 is SGHNT, CDR2 YYREEE (reference sequence). The CDR3 extends over 13 amino acids. The CDR3 nucleotides read TGTGCCAGCAGCTTGACACTAGCGGGGGGGCAGAACTTC. It specifies CASSLTLAGGQNF.

The genes are TRBV5-4 and TRBJ2-1, with D maybe TRBD2 (7 bases). The germline CDR1 and CDR2 sequences are SGHNT and YYREEE (reference sequence). Trimming stripped 0 bases from V and 15 bases from J, with 25 bases between. This CDR3 is built from 16 residues. Written as DNA, the CDR3 is TGTGCCAGCAGCTTGGGCGGGGGCACTGGTGGGATTGGCTCGTTCTTC. This sequence encodes CASSLGGGTGGIGSFF. Together with reference TRBV5-4 and TRBJ2-1, the CDR3 gives the full variable domain: ETGVTQSPTHLIKTRGQQVTLRCSSQSGHNTVSWYQQALGQGPQFIFQYYREEENGRGNFPPRFSGLQFPNYSSELNVNALELDDSALYLCASSLGGGTGGIGSFFGPGTRLTVL.